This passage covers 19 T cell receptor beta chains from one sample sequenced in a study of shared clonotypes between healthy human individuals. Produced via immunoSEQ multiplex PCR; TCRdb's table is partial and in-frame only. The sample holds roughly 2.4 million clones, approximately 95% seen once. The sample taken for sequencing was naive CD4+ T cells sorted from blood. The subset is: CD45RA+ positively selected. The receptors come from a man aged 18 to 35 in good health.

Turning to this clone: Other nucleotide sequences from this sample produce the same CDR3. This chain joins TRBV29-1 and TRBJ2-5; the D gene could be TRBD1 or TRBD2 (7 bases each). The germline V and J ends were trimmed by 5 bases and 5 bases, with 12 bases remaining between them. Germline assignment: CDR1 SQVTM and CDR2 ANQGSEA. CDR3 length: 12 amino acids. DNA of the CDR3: TGCAGCGTTCGTCAGGGGGGGGAGACCCAGTACTTC. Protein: CSVRQGGETQYF.

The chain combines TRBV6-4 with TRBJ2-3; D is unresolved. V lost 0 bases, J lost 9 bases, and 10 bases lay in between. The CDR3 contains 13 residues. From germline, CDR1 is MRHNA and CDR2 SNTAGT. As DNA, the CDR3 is TGTGCCAGCAGTGACTCAGAAAAGGCGACGCAGTATTTT. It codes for CASSDSEKATQYF.

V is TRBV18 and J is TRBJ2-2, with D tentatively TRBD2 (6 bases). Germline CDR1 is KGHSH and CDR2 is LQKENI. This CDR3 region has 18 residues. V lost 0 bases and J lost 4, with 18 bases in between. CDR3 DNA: TGTGCCAGCTCACCACCAGGGCGGGCAGGACTATCCACCGGGGAGCTGTTTTTT. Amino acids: CASSPPGRAGLSTGELFF.

This chain's CDR3 is CASSLAGGVFTEAFF. The DNA of the CDR3 is TGTGCCAGCAGCTTAGCAGGGGGCGTTTTCACTGAAGCTTTCTTT. This chain joins TRBV11-2 and TRBJ1-1; the match to TRBD1 covers 8 bases. J was trimmed by 4 bases and V by 1 base; bases with no gene match: 5. The CDR3 is 15 amino acids. Per the germline V gene, CDR1 is SGHAT and CDR2 is FQNNGV.

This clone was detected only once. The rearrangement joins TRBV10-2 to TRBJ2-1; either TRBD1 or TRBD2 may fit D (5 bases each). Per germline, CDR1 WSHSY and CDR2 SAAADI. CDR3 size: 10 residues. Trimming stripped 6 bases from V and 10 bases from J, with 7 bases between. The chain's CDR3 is CASSGTEQFF. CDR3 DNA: TGCGCCAGCAGCGGGACCGAGCAGTTCTTC.

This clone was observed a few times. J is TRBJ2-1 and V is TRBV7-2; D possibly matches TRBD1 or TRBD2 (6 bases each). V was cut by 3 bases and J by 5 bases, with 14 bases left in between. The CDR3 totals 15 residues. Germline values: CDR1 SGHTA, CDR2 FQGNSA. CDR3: CASSFWGAGNNEQFF. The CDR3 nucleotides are TGTGCCAGCAGCTTCTGGGGGGCTGGGAACAATGAGCAGTTCTTC.

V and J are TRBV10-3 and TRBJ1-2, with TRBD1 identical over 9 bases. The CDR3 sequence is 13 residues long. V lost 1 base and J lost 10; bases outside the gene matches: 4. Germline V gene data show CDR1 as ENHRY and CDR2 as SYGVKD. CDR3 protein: CAISEWGQGYYTF. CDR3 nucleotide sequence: TGTGCCATCAGTGAGTGGGGACAGGGTTACTACACCTTC.

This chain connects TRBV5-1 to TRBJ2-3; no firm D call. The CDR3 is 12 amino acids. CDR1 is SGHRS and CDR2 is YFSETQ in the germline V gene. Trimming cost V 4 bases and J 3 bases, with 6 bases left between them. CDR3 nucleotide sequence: TGCGCCAGCAGCCAGCAAACAGATACGCAGTATTTT. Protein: CASSQQTDTQYF.

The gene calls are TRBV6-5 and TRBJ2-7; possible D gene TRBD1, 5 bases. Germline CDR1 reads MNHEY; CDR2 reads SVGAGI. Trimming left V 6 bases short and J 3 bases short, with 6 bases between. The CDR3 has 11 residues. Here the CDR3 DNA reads TGTGCCAGCAGGGGGCTCTACGAGCAGTACTTC. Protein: CASRGLYEQYF.

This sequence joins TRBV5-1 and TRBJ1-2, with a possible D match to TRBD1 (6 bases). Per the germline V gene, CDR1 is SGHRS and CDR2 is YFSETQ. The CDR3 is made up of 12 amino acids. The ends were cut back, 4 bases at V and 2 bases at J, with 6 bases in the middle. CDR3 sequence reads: CASSGQNYGYTF. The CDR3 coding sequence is TGCGCCAGCAGCGGACAGAACTATGGCTACACCTTC.

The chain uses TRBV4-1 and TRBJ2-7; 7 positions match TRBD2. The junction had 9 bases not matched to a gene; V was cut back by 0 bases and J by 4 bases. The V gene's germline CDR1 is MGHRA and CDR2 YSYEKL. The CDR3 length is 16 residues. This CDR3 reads CASSQDLQRGLYEQYF. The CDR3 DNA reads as TGCGCCAGCAGCCAAGACCTCCAGCGGGGTTTGTACGAGCAGTACTTC.

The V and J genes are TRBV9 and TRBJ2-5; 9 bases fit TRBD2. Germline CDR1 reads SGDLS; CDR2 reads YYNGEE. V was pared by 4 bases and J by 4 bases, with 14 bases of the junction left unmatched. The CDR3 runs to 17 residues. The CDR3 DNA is TGTGCCAGCAGCTCAACGGGCGCGGGGGGGCGTGGAGAGACCCAGTACTTC. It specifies CASSSTGAGGRGETQYF.

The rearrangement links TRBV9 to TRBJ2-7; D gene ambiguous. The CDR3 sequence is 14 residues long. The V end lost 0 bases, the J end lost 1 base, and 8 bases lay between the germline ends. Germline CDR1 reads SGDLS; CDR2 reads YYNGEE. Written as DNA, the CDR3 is TGTGCCAGCAGCGTAGAATTAAGGTCCTACGAGCAGTACTTC. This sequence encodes CASSVELRSYEQYF.

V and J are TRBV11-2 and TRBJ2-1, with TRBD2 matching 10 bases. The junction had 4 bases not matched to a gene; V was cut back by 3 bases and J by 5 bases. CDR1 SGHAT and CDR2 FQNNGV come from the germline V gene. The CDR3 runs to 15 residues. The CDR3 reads CASSFTSGVDNEQFF. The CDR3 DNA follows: TGTGCCAGCAGCTTTACTAGCGGGGTCGACAATGAGCAGTTCTTC.

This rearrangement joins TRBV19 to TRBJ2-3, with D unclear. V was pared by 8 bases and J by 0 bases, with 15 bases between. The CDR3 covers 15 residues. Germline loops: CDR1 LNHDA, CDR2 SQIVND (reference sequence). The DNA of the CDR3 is TGTGCCAGTTCTAATGGAGTAATTAGCACAGATACGCAGTATTTT. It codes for CASSNGVISTDTQYF. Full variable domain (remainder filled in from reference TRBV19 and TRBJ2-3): DGGITQSPKYLFRKEGQNVTLSCEQNLNHDAMYWYRQDPGQGLRLIYYSQIVNDFQKGDIAEGYSVSREKKESFPLTVTSAQKNPTAFYLCASSNGVISTDTQYFGPGTRLTVL.

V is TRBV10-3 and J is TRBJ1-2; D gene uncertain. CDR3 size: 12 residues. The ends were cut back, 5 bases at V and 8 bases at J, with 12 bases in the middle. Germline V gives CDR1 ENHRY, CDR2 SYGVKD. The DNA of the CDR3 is TGTGCCATCAGTCAGTTAGGGAGCGGCTACACCTTC. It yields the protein CAISQLGSGYTF.

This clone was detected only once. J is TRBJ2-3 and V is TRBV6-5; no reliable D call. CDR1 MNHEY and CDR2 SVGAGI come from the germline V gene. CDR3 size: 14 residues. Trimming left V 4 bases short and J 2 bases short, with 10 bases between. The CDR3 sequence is CASSLVQVTDTQYF. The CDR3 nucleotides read TGTGCCAGCAGTTTGGTTCAGGTCACAGATACGCAGTATTTT.

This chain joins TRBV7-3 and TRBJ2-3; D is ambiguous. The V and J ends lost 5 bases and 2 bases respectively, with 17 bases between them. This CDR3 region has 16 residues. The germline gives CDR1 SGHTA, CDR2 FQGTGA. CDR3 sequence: CASSRDSIIATDTQYF. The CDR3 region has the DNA TGTGCCAGCAGCCGCGACTCCATTATCGCCACAGATACGCAGTATTTT.

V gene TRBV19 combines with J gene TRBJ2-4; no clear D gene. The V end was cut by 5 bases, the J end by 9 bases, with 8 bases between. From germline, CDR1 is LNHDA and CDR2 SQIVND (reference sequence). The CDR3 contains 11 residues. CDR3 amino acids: CASSAGGIQYF. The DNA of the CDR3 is TGTGCCAGTAGTGCCGGCGGCATTCAGTACTTC.